The clone carrying this T cell receptor (beta chain) was seen only a few times. Its antigen is currently unknown. Germline loops: CDR1 MNHEY, CDR2 SVGAGI. The CDR3 runs 15 residues. V lost 0 bases and J lost 1, with 10 bases in between. The data are from a study of Graves' ophthalmopathy and Graves' hyperthyroidism. The study, taken as a whole, reports: In blood appeared most of the expanded thyroid clonotypes whose frequency exceeded 0.001.

From RNA, the CDR3 regions of TCR beta chains were amplified and sequenced. HTBI primers were employed in first-round RT-PCR, then a second-round multiplex PCR followed. TCRdb re-called the multiplex PCR reads with MiXCR, one entry per CDR3 protein. In the table there are about 210,000 distinct CDR3 sequences, roughly 29% of which are singletons. The chain combines TRBV6-5 with TRBJ2-7, with a tentative D call TRBD1 (6 bases). Material for sequencing was peripheral blood. The clonotype was recovered from a man between 45 and 60 years old with Graves' ophthalmopathy. The CDR3 region has the DNA TGTGCCAGCAGTTACTCGGCCAGGGGTTCCTACGAGCAGTACTTC. Translating it yields CASSYSARGSYEQYF.